This entry lists 23 T cell receptor beta chains sequenced from one sample in a study of PD-1 blockade in classical Hodgkin lymphoma. Relapse after autologous stem cell transplantation occurred in every patient, and brentuximab vedotin exposure varied. Using immunoSEQ multiplex PCR, the repertoire was profiled, and TCRdb retains in-frame clones only, with some absent. The data show roughly 15,000 clones, with roughly 82% seen just once and 4.1% held by the top ten. The starting material was peripheral blood mononuclear cells (PBMCs), obtained at baseline. These receptors all come from a human donor with classical Hodgkin lymphoma.

V is TRBV15 and J is TRBJ2-1; 9 bases are a match to TRBD2. After removal of 0 bases from V and 5 bases from J, the junction contained 5 bases not matched to a gene. The CDR3 has 16 amino acids. Germline CDR1 LNHNV, CDR2 YYDKDF (reference sequence). The CDR3 region is CATSRDRGRADNEQFF. The CDR3 DNA follows: TGTGCCACCAGCAGAGATCGCGGGAGGGCAGACAATGAGCAGTTCTTC.

This rearrangement joins TRBV25-1 to TRBJ2-5; maybe TRBD2 (6 bases). Germline loops: CDR1 MGHDK, CDR2 SYGVNS. This CDR3 region has 13 residues. Trimming removed 5 bases at V and 5 bases at J, with 12 bases between. The CDR3 sequence: CASSLQAGETQYF. As DNA, the CDR3 is TGTGCCAGCAGTCTACAGGCGGGGGAGACCCAGTACTTC.

J is TRBJ2-1 and V is TRBV9, with D maybe TRBD2 (7 bases). V was cut by 4 bases and J by 4 bases, with 15 bases left in between. CDR1 is SGDLS and CDR2 is YYNGEE in the germline V gene. The CDR3 spans 15 residues. The CDR3 DNA follows: TGTGCCAGCAGCCCACACAGGGAGGGTTACAATGAGCAGTTCTTC. Translated: CASSPHREGYNEQFF.

In its sample, this clone was seen once. The V gene is TRBV28, the J gene TRBJ2-1; D is unresolved. Germline lookup yields CDR1 MDHEN and CDR2 SYDVKM. Trimming cost V 4 bases and J 8 bases, with 18 bases left between them. This CDR3 region has 15 residues. CDR3 DNA sequence: TGTGCCAGCAGTTCCTGGCAGGTTATAGCCCATGAGCAGTTCTTC. Translating it yields CASSSWQVIAHEQFF.

The CDR3, as DNA: TGTGCCAGCAGCTTATCCCCGGGACTAGCGGTTCAAGAGACCCAGTACTTC. Protein: CASSLSPGLAVQETQYF. The gene calls are TRBV7-3 and TRBJ2-5; 11 bases match TRBD2. V was clipped by 2 bases and J by 2 bases; unmatched bases: 7. Germline V gene lookup returns CDR1 SGHTA and CDR2 FQGTGA. This CDR3 spans 17 amino acids.

This clone showed up just a few times. At the DNA level, this CDR3 is encoded by other sequences in the same sample as well. V gene TRBV28 combines with J gene TRBJ2-7; 11 bases align to TRBD1. This CDR3 region has 15 residues. Germline V CDR1 and CDR2: MDHEN, SYDVKM. V trimming: 5 bases; J trimming: 6 bases; junction bases outside the gene matches: 9. This chain's CDR3 is CASSLQTGTGGEQYF. CDR3 DNA: TGTGCCAGCAGTCTCCAGACCGGGACAGGGGGCGAGCAGTACTTC.

The V and J genes are TRBV7-3 and TRBJ1-2; 10 nucleotides align to TRBD1. The CDR3 is 16 amino acids. The germline CDR1 and CDR2 sequences are SGHTA and FQGTGA. The V and J ends lost 2 bases and 8 bases, in that order; junction bases with no gene match: 11. The CDR3 spells CASSLQPGQGRGGYTF. DNA of the CDR3: TGTGCCAGCAGCTTACAACCGGGACAGGGGCGGGGAGGCTACACCTTC.

This chain connects TRBV5-4 to TRBJ2-7; D not certain. V lost 6 bases and J 7 bases, leaving 14 bases between the germline ends. CDR3 length: 12 residues. The germline V gene encodes CDR1 SGHNT and CDR2 YYREEE (reference sequence). This CDR3 reads CASTSRVGEQYF. The CDR3 DNA reads TGTGCCAGCACATCTAGGGTTGGGGAGCAGTACTTC.

This sequence joins TRBV19 and TRBJ2-3; D possibly corresponds to TRBD2 (5 bases). The V gene lost 3 bases and the J gene lost 3 bases, with 13 bases spanning the gap. The CDR3 has 15 residues. Germline CDR1 and CDR2: LNHDA and SQIVND (reference sequence). The CDR3 spells CASSINRDLTDTQYF. In DNA, the CDR3 is TGTGCCAGTAGTATTAACCGGGATTTAACAGATACGCAGTATTTT.

V is TRBV18 and J is TRBJ1-2, with 9 bases matching TRBD1. CDR1 and CDR2 from the germline V gene are KGHSH and LQKENI. CDR3 length: 16 residues. Unmatched junction bases numbered 8, after V lost 3 bases and J lost 3 bases. CDR3 nucleotide sequence: TGTGCCAGCTCACCGTTGGGACAGGGAGTCGACTATGGCTACACCTTC. Its protein is CASSPLGQGVDYGYTF. Complete variable domain (other parts from reference TRBV18 and TRBJ1-2): NAGVMQNPRHLVRRRGQEARLRCSPMKGHSHVYWYRQLPEEGLKFMVYLQKENIIDESGMPKERFSAEFPKEGPSILRIQQVVRGDSAAYFCASSPLGQGVDYGYTFGSGTRLTVV.

The rearrangement uses TRBV13 and TRBJ2-3; D possibly corresponds to TRBD1 (7 bases). Trimming took 0 bases from V and 2 from J, leaving 24 bases between them. The CDR3 runs to 20 residues. The germline V gene encodes CDR1 PRHDT and CDR2 FYEKMQ (reference sequence). CDR3 amino acids: CASSLGHIPAGGSPTDTQYF. CDR3 bases: TGTGCCAGCAGCTTAGGTCACATACCGGCAGGGGGGTCCCCCACAGATACGCAGTATTTT. The complete variable domain, with remaining parts taken from reference TRBV13 and TRBJ2-3, reads AAGVIQSPRHLIKEKRETATLKCYPIPRHDTVYWYQQGPGQDPQFLISFYEKMQSDKGSIPDRFSAQQFSDYHSELNMSSLELGDSALYFCASSLGHIPAGGSPTDTQYFGPGTRLTVL.

The J gene is TRBJ1-5, the V gene TRBV28; no reliable D call. The V and J ends lost 8 bases and 2 bases respectively, with 16 bases between them. CDR1 and CDR2 (germline): MDHEN, SYDVKM. There are 15 residues in the CDR3. The CDR3 sequence is CASRARANGNQPQHF. For the CDR3, the DNA is TGTGCCAGCCGCGCCCGGGCTAACGGCAATCAGCCCCAGCATTTT.

V and J are TRBV28 and TRBJ1-1; D is perhaps TRBD1 (5 bases). The CDR3 is 13 amino acids. V was shortened by 2 bases and J by 5 bases, with 9 bases between the two germline ends. CDR1 MDHEN and CDR2 SYDVKM come from the germline V gene. In DNA, the CDR3 is TGTGCCAGCAGTTTAACAGGAAGAACTGAAGCTTTCTTT. It translates to CASSLTGRTEAFF.

The gene calls are TRBV5-6 and TRBJ1-1; D ambiguous. V was trimmed by 3 bases and J by 7 bases, leaving 19 bases between them. Germline V gene sequence: CDR1 SGHDT, CDR2 YYEEEE. The CDR3 has 15 residues. This CDR3 reads CASSSSTAGNLEAFF. The CDR3 DNA follows: TGTGCCAGCAGCTCCTCGACGGCGGGCAACCTTGAAGCTTTCTTT.

V is TRBV6-1 and J is TRBJ2-5; D not certain. CDR3 length equals 12 residues. With 2 bases removed from V and 5 bases from J, the gap between germline ends came to 6 bases. Germline loops: CDR1 MNHNS, CDR2 SASEGT. DNA of the CDR3: TGTGCCAGCAGTGAACAGGCGGAGACCCAGTACTTC. The encoded protein is CASSEQAETQYF.

CDR3 protein: CASSSYDTPYEQYF. The CDR3 coding sequence is TGTGCCAGCAGCTCCTACGATACCCCATACGAGCAGTACTTC. V gene TRBV11-3 combines with J gene TRBJ2-7, with D uncertain. Trimming removed 4 bases from V and 4 bases from J, with 14 bases in between. This CDR3 is built from 14 residues. CDR1 and CDR2 (germline): SGHNT, YENEEA. Looking up the rest from reference TRBV11-3 and TRBJ2-7 gives the full variable domain: EAGVVQSPRYKIIEKKQPVAFWCNPISGHNTLYWYLQNLGQGPELLIRYENEEAVDDSQLPKDRFSAERLKGVDSTLKIQPAELGDSAVYLCASSSYDTPYEQYFGPGTRLTVT.

The chain has TRBV6-5 and TRBJ1-3; D uncertain. Germline V gives CDR1 MNHEY, CDR2 SVGAGI. The CDR3 is made up of 15 amino acids. V gave up 0 bases and J gave up 2 bases, with 8 bases separating them. The CDR3 DNA reads as TGTGCCAGCAGTTACTCGGAAGGGACTGGAAACACCATATATTTT. Amino acids: CASSYSEGTGNTIYF.

The chain combines TRBV9 with TRBJ2-5, with 7 bases aligning to TRBD1. Germline-derived CDR1 and CDR2 are SGDLS and YYNGEE. This CDR3 is built from 16 residues. The V gene end was trimmed by 1 base and the J gene end by 1 base; junction bases not matched to a gene: 7. CDR3 DNA: TGTGCCAGCAGCGTATCGGTACAGGGGACCCAAGAGACCCAGTACTTC. Translated, it gives CASSVSVQGTQETQYF.

The table lists this clone with a count of one. The CDR3 sequence is CASSFRGQGSTDTQYF. CDR3 DNA sequence: TGTGCCAGCAGCTTCCGGGGACAGGGGAGCACAGATACGCAGTATTTT. V and J are TRBV7-3 and TRBJ2-3, with 10 positions matching TRBD1. Germline V gene lookup returns CDR1 SGHTA and CDR2 FQGTGA. Trimming took 3 bases from V and 0 from J; bases not matched to a gene: 3. The CDR3 sequence is 16 residues long.

This rearrangement joins TRBV5-6 to TRBJ2-7, with 9 bases that match TRBD1. V lost 4 bases and J lost 3; bases outside the gene matches: 5. Germline V gene sequence: CDR1 SGHDT, CDR2 YYEEEE. The CDR3 totals 14 residues. The DNA of the CDR3 is TGTGCCAGCAGCCCCAGACAGGGGGGCTACGAGCAGTACTTC. It is translated as CASSPRQGGYEQYF. Using reference TRBV5-6 and TRBJ2-7 for the parts outside the CDR3, the full variable domain is DAGVTQSPTHLIKTRGQQVTLRCSPKSGHDTVSWYQQALGQGPQFIFQYYEEEERQRGNFPDRFSGHQFPNYSSELNVNALLLGDSALYLCASSPRQGGYEQYFGPGTRLTVT.

Turning to this clone: The germline gene is not matched at one end of the junction; a read error may be the cause. This rearrangement joins TRBV5-1 to TRBJ2-2; possibly TRBD1 for D (5 bases). Germline CDR1 reads SGHRS; CDR2 reads YFSETQ. CDR3 length: 15 residues. CDR3 sequence (DNA): TGCGCCAGCAGTTTGGGAAGGGGGAACACCGGGGAGCTGTTTTTT. It codes for CASSLGRGNTGELFF.

This sequence joins TRBV11-2 and TRBJ2-1; no definite D call. The CDR3 totals 12 residues. The V and J ends lost 0 bases and 9 bases respectively, with 6 bases between them. The germline gives CDR1 SGHAT, CDR2 FQNNGV. The CDR3 DNA reads TGTGCCAGCAGCTTAGAATTCGGTGAGCAGTTCTTC. This codes for CASSLEFGEQFF. The full variable domain, rest sourced from reference TRBV11-2 and TRBJ2-1, is EAGVAQSPRYKIIEKRQSVAFWCNPISGHATLYWYQQILGQGPKLLIQFQNNGVVDDSQLPKDRFSAERLKGVDSTLKIQPAKLEDSAVYLCASSLEFGEQFFGPGTRLTVL.

The J gene is TRBJ2-1, the V gene TRBV5-4; a weak D match, TRBD2 (6 bases). The germline V gene encodes CDR1 SGHNT and CDR2 YYREEE (reference sequence). Between the trimmed V and J ends, which lost 4 bases and 10 bases, there was a span of 15 bases. The CDR3 loop spans 13 amino acids. CDR3: CASSPRGGGEQFF. For the CDR3, the DNA is TGTGCCAGCAGCCCCCGGGGCGGAGGGGAGCAGTTCTTC.